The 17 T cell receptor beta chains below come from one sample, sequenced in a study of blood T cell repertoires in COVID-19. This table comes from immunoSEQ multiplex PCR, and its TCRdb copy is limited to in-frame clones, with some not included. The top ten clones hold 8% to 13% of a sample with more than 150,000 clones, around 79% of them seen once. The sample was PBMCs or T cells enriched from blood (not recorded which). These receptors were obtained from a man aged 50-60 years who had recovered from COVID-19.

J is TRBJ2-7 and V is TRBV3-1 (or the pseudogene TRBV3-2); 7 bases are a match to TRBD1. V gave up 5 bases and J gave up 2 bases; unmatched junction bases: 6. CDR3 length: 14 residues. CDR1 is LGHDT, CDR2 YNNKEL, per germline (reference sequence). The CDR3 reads CASSSGTDAYEQYF. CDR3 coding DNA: TGTGCCAGCAGCTCCGGGACAGATGCCTACGAGCAGTACTTC.

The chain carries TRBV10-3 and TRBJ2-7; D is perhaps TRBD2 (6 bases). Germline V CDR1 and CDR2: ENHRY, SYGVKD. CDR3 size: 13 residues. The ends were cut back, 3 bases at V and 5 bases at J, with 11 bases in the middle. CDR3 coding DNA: TGTGCCATCAGTGAAGCGGGCGGGGACGAGCAGTACTTC. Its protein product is CAISEAGGDEQYF.

The CDR3 bases are TGTGCCACCAGTGATGTAAGAACAGGGGGCCATGGCTACACCTTC. Protein sequence: CATSDVRTGGHGYTF. This chain uses TRBV24-1 with TRBJ1-2; 9 nucleotides align to TRBD1. This CDR3 contains 15 residues. CDR1 KGHDR and CDR2 SFDVKD come from the germline V gene. V lost 3 bases to trimming and J lost 6 bases; unmatched junction nucleotides: 7.

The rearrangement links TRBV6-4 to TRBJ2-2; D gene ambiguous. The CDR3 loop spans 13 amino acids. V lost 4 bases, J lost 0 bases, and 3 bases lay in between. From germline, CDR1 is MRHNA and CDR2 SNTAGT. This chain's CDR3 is CASSAPNTGELFF. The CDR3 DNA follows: TGTGCCAGCAGTGCTCCGAACACCGGGGAGCTGTTTTTT.

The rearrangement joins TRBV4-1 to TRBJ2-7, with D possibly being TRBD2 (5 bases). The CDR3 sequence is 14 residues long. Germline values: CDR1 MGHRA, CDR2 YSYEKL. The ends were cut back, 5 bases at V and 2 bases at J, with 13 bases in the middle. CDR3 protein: CASSTREGAYEQYF. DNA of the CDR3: TGCGCCAGCAGCACCCGAGAGGGCGCCTACGAGCAGTACTTC.

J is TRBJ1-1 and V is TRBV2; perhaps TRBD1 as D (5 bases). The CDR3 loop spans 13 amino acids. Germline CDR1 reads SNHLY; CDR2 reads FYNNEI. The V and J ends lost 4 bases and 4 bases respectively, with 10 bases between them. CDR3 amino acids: CASSGGRGTEAFF. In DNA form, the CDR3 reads TGTGCCAGCAGTGGGGGGAGGGGCACTGAAGCTTTCTTT.

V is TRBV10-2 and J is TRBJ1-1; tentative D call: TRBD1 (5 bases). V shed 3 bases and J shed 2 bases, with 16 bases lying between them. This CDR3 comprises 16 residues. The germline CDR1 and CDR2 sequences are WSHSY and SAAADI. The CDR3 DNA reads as TGCGCCAGCAGTGACATATTCAGGACACCAAACACTGAAGCTTTCTTT. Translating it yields CASSDIFRTPNTEAFF.

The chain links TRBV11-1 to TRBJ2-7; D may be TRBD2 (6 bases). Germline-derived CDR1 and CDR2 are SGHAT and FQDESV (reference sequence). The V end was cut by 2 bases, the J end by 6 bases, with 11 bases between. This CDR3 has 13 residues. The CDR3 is CASSLSLGGEQYF. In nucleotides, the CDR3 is TGTGCCAGCAGCTTAAGCCTGGGGGGCGAGCAGTACTTC.

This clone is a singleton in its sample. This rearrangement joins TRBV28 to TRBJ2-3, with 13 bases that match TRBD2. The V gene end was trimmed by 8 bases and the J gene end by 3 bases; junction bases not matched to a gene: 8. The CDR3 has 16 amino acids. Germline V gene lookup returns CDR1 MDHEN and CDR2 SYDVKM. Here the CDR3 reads CASDRLAGGRTDTQYF. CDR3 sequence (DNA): TGTGCCAGCGACCGACTAGCGGGAGGTAGGACAGATACGCAGTATTTT.

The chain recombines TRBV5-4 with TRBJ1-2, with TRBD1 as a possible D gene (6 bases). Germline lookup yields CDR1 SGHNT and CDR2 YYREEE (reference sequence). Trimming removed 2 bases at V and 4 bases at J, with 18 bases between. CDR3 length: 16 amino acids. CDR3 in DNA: TGTGCCAGCAGCTTCGACCCCACAGGGTCGACCTATGGCTACACCTTC. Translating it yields CASSFDPTGSTYGYTF.

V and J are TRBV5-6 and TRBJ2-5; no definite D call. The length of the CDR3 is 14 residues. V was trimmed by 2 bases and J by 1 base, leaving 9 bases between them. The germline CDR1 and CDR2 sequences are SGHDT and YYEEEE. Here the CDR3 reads CASSLTASQETQYF. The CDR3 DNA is TGTGCCAGCAGCTTAACAGCCTCCCAAGAGACCCAGTACTTC. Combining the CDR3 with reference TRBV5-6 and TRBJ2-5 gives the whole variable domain DAGVTQSPTHLIKTRGQQVTLRCSPKSGHDTVSWYQQALGQGPQFIFQYYEEEERQRGNFPDRFSGHQFPNYSSELNVNALLLGDSALYLCASSLTASQETQYFGPGTRLLVL.

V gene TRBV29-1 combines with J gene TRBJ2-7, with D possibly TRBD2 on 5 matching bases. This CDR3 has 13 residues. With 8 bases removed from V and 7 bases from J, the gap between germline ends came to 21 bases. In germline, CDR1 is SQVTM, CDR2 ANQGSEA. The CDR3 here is CSTAGRTSGEQYF. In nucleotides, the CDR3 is TGCAGCACTGCTGGCCGGACCTCGGGGGAGCAGTACTTC.

CDR3 in DNA: TGCGCCAGCAGCCAAGATTTGGCTAGCGGGAGTCGAGGAGGATCCTACGAGCAGTACTTC. This translates into CASSQDLASGSRGGSYEQYF. The chain employs TRBV4-1 and TRBJ2-7; 10 bases are a match to TRBD2. The germline CDR1 and CDR2 sequences are MGHRA and YSYEKL. J was trimmed by 1 base and V by 0 bases; bases with no gene match: 15. CDR3 length: 20 residues.

This CDR3 reads CASSQEPGLAGEQYF. CDR3 coding DNA: TGCGCCAGCAGCCAAGAACCGGGACTAGCGGGCGAGCAGTACTTC. The V gene is TRBV4-1, the J gene TRBJ2-7; TRBD2 aligns across 12 bases. CDR1 MGHRA and CDR2 YSYEKL come from the germline V gene. The length of the CDR3 is 15 residues. J gave up 6 bases and V 0 bases, and 3 bases lay outside the gene matches.

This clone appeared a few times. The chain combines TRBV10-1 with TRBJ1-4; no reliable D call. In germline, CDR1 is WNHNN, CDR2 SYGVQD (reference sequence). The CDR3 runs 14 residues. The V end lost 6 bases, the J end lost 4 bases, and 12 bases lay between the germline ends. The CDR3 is CASRTTRDNEKLFF. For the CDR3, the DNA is TGCGCCAGCAGGACGACGAGGGATAATGAAAAACTGTTTTTT.

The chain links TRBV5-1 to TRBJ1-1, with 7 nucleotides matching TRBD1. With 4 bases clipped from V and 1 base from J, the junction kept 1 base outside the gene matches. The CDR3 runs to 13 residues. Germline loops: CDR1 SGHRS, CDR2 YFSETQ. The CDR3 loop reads CASSRTGNTEAFF. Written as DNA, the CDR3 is TGCGCCAGCAGCAGGACAGGGAACACTGAAGCTTTCTTT. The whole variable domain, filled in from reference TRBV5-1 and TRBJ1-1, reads KAGVTQTPRYLIKTRGQQVTLSCSPISGHRSVSWYQQTPGQGLQFLFEYFSETQRNKGNFPGRFSGRQFSNSRSEMNVSTLELGDSALYLCASSRTGNTEAFFGQGTRLTVV.

The chain's CDR3 is CASSLGGQGAQPQHF. The CDR3 bases are TGTGCCAGCAGCTTAGGTGGACAGGGGGCCCAGCCCCAGCATTTT. This chain uses TRBV7-9 with TRBJ1-5, with TRBD1 identical over 11 bases. Trimming took 1 base from V and 7 from J; bases not matched to a gene: 3. The CDR3 runs 15 residues. CDR1 is SEHNR, CDR2 FQNEAQ, per germline (reference sequence).